A few counts support the clone carrying this TCR beta chain. TCRdb's copy holds only in-frame clones and misses some; the assay was immunoSEQ multiplex PCR. The profile shows around 730,000 clones, 70% to 90% of them singletons. This CDR3 spans 21 amino acids. Germline V CDR1 and CDR2: WNHNN, SYGVQD (reference sequence). The ends lost 0 bases at V and 4 bases at J; junction bases unmatched: 14. The data belong to a study of shared T cell receptors in the human thymus. Another study also made use of these data, one on human thymus T cells. That publication notes: Having surgery to correct congenital heart defects, healthy Finnish infants acted as the donors. Thymus tissue for the work was resected from patients undergoing corrective heart surgery. Thymic and blood repertoires seemed to favor certain V and J genes. In unrelated individuals, thymic repertoires overlapped highly, according to related research.

This sequence originates from a girl under three years old with a congenital heart defect. The rearrangement links TRBV10-1 to TRBJ2-1; 14 nucleotides line up with TRBD2. Material: thymocytes. This CDR3 is CASSESKRLAGGTARYNEQFF. The CDR3 region has the DNA TGCGCCAGCAGTGAGTCGAAGAGACTAGCGGGGGGGACGGCAAGGTACAATGAGCAGTTCTTC.